Sequencing of this T cell receptor (beta chain) was carried out in a study of blood T cell repertoires in COVID-19. TCRdb's copy holds only in-frame clones and misses some; the assay was immunoSEQ multiplex PCR. The sample holds about 150,000 clones; 65% to 90% are singletons and the top ten take about 12%. What was sequenced was peripheral blood. The sequence was obtained from a woman aged 60-75 years with COVID-19, enrolled during active disease.

The CDR3 spells CASSRTGSLETQYF. The DNA of the CDR3 is TGTGCCAGCAGCCGTACCGGGAGCCTGGAGACCCAGTACTTC. The chain couples TRBV7-3 to TRBJ2-5; D perhaps matches TRBD2 (6 bases). The CDR3 loop spans 14 amino acids. V was pared by 5 bases and J by 5 bases, with 15 bases between. Germline values: CDR1 SGHTA, CDR2 FQGTGA.